The 15 T cell receptor beta chains reported below all come from one sample, sequenced in a study of OX40 agonist ivuxolimab in advanced cancers. Generated by immunoSEQ multiplex PCR, the TCRdb table keeps only in-frame clones and is missing some. This sample has more than 80,000 clones; around nine tenths occur once, and the top ten carry around 1.6%. The sequences come from CD4+ or CD8+ T cells sorted from blood, collected in a trial of the OX40 agonist ivuxolimab. Receptors originate from an adult with an advanced solid tumor such as melanoma, head and neck, liver or kidney cancer.

On this clone itself: This sample includes further DNA sequences coding for the same CDR3. V is TRBV5-1 and J is TRBJ1-2; TRBD1 matches 7 bases. J was trimmed by 4 bases and V by 4 bases; bases with no gene match: 7. Germline CDR1 is SGHRS and CDR2 is YFSETQ. This CDR3 has 14 amino acids. This chain's CDR3 is CASSPRQGPYGYTF. The DNA of the CDR3 is TGCGCCAGCAGCCCACGACAGGGACCCTATGGCTACACCTTC.

The J gene is TRBJ2-3, the V gene TRBV10-1; weak D call: TRBD2 (6 bases). The V end lost 3 bases, the J end lost 2 bases, and 12 bases lay between the germline ends. Per germline, CDR1 WNHNN and CDR2 SYGVQD (reference sequence). The CDR3 runs to 15 residues. CDR3 region: CASSDGDWSTDTQYF. The CDR3 nucleotides are TGCGCCAGCAGTGACGGGGACTGGTCCACAGATACGCAGTATTTT.

The gene calls are TRBV20-1 and TRBJ1-2, with 7 positions matching TRBD1. CDR3 length equals 11 residues. Germline trimming cut 6 bases from V and 4 bases from J; bases unmatched to any gene: 2. CDR1 and CDR2 (germline): DFQATT, SNEGSKA (reference sequence). Here the CDR3 reads CSATGIYGYTF. DNA of the CDR3: TGCAGTGCGACAGGGATCTATGGCTACACCTTC.

The chain recombines TRBV6-5 with TRBJ1-3; 10 nucleotides line up with TRBD1. The V and J ends lost 4 bases and 3 bases, in that order; junction bases with no gene match: 3. The CDR3 spans 15 residues. Germline V lookup: CDR1 MNHEY, CDR2 SVGAGI. CDR3 in DNA: TGTGCCAGCAGTTCCGGACAGGGGGTTGGAAACACCATATATTTT. It encodes CASSSGQGVGNTIYF.

For this clone: One junction end disagrees with the germline gene, perhaps due to a read error. Other DNA sequences from this sample encode an identical CDR3 as well. The chain is built from TRBV5-4 and TRBJ2-4; D is possibly TRBD1 or TRBD2 (6 bases each). Germline V gene sequence: CDR1 SGHNT, CDR2 YYREEE (reference sequence). This CDR3 spans 14 amino acids. This CDR3 reads CASSLGGGLTIQYF. The CDR3 DNA reads TGTGCCAGCAGCTTGGGAGGGGGGCTAACCATTCAGTACTTT.

This chain uses TRBV7-7 with TRBJ2-1; TRBD1 matches at 9 bases. The CDR3 is made up of 14 amino acids. In germline, CDR1 is SSHAT, CDR2 FNYEAQ (reference sequence). Trimming took 5 bases from V and 7 from J; bases not matched to a gene: 6. The CDR3 loop is CASSPGQGTNEQFF. DNA for the CDR3: TGTGCCAGCAGCCCCGGACAGGGGACGAATGAGCAGTTCTTC.

In this sample, this clone turned up a few times. The chain carries TRBV19 and TRBJ1-5; 9 nucleotides align to TRBD1. The CDR3 has 13 amino acids. CDR1 is LNHDA, CDR2 SQIVND, per germline (reference sequence). The junction had 2 bases not matched to a gene; V was cut back by 5 bases and J by 6 bases. The CDR3 region has the DNA TGTGCCAGTAGTGGGACAGGGTCTCAGCCCCAGCATTTT. Translated: CASSGTGSQPQHF.

V and J are TRBV29-1 and TRBJ1-3, with D possibly being TRBD1 (5 bases). In germline, CDR1 is SQVTM, CDR2 ANQGSEA. CDR3 length equals 14 residues. The V end was cut by 4 bases, the J end by 4 bases, with 14 bases between. In DNA form, the CDR3 reads TGCAGCGTTGCAATAGGGGCCGGCGGAAACACCATATATTTT. Translating it yields CSVAIGAGGNTIYF.

This chain links TRBV11-3 with TRBJ2-6, with 8 bases that match TRBD1. Germline-derived CDR1 and CDR2 are SGHNT and YENEEA. V gave up 4 bases and J gave up 0 bases; unmatched junction bases: 2. This CDR3 comprises 16 residues. For the CDR3, the DNA is TGTGCCAGCAGCTCGGGGACAGGCTCTGGGGCCAACGTCCTGACTTTC. Protein sequence: CASSSGTGSGANVLTF.

This clone was detected only once. The chain recombines TRBV30 with TRBJ2-2; 7 bases align to TRBD1. The V gene's germline CDR1 is GTSNPN and CDR2 SVGIG (reference sequence). This CDR3 contains 15 residues. Trimming took 2 bases from V and 3 from J; bases not matched to a gene: 6. Here the CDR3 DNA reads TGTGCCTGGAGTTTACAGGGGTCGGACACCGGGGAGCTGTTTTTT. Its translation is CAWSLQGSDTGELFF.

As DNA, the CDR3 is TGTGCCAGCAGCTCGTCTCTAGCGGGGGGCTACAATGAGCAGTTCTTC. This codes for CASSSSLAGGYNEQFF. The chain employs TRBV5-4 and TRBJ2-1, with 11 bases that match TRBD2. J lost 3 bases, V lost 3 bases, and 5 bases had no gene match. CDR1 SGHNT and CDR2 YYREEE come from the germline V gene (reference sequence). This CDR3 comprises 16 residues.

This clone has only one observation. This sequence joins TRBV5-6 and TRBJ2-1, with D possibly TRBD2 on 5 matching bases. V lost 10 bases, J lost 1 base, and 15 bases lay in between. CDR3 length: 14 amino acids. Germline V gene data show CDR1 as SGHDT and CDR2 as YYEEEE. The CDR3 DNA follows: TGTGCCGGTTCGTGGGAGTCGTCCTACAATGAGCAGTTCTTC. This sequence encodes CAGSWESSYNEQFF. The variable domain in full, completed from reference TRBV5-6 and TRBJ2-1, reads DAGVTQSPTHLIKTRGQQVTLRCSPKSGHDTVSWYQQALGQGPQFIFQYYEEEERQRGNFPDRFSGHQFPNYSSELNVNALLLGDSALYLCAGSWESSYNEQFFGPGTRLTVL.

The chain links TRBV18 to TRBJ2-7; TRBD1 aligns across 8 bases. Germline CDR1 KGHSH, CDR2 LQKENI. The J segment lost 2 bases and the V segment lost 3 bases, leaving 6 bases of the junction unmatched. The CDR3 is 15 residues long. CDR3 bases: TGTGCCAGCTCACCGGTGGACAGGGAAGCCTACGAGCAGTACTTC. Amino acid sequence: CASSPVDREAYEQYF.

The chain has TRBV7-2 and TRBJ2-3, with a weak D call TRBD1 (6 bases). CDR1 and CDR2 from the germline V gene are SGHTA and FQGNSA. V lost 2 bases and J lost 14, with 11 bases in between. The CDR3 has 11 residues. CDR3 DNA: TGTGCCAGCAGCTTAACAGGGAAACGGTATTTT. This gives the protein CASSLTGKRYF.

This sequence joins TRBV6-5 and TRBJ1-1; possibly TRBD1 for D (5 bases). CDR3 length equals 15 residues. Trimming took 4 bases from V and 2 from J, leaving 14 bases between them. The germline gives CDR1 MNHEY, CDR2 SVGAGI. CDR3 loop: CASSLSYGANTEAFF. CDR3 bases: TGTGCCAGCAGTTTGTCCTACGGGGCTAACACTGAAGCTTTCTTT.